The rows below give T cell receptor beta chains drawn from one sample of a study of identical twins. TCRdb re-analysed the 5' RACE reads in MiXCR, keeping a single row per CDR3 protein. The repertoire holds under 1 million distinct CDR3 sequences, 12% seen once, with about 1.5% in the top ten. The same data also went into a second study, on yellow fever vaccine responses in identical twins.

The sample comprised PBMCs. These receptors originate from a woman aged 18-30 years in good health. Both conserved end residues are part of each CDR3. A D gene is named only where the DNA matches it firmly. Rows may omit the clone size; those that give it use once, few, many or a size class.

>TRBV5-1|.|.|TRBJ2-1|15
TGCGCCAGCAGCCCGACCCTCTCCTTCGACAATGAGCAGTTCTTC
CASSPTLSFDNEQFF
>TRBV4-1|.|.|TRBJ2-7|16
TGCGCCAGCAGCCAAGAAGCTAGTGGGACCTACGGGGAGCAGTACTTC
CASSQEASGTYGEQYF
>TRBV3-1|few|.|TRBJ2-7|17
TGTGCCAGCAGCCAAGATCTGGGAGGGGGGCAATCCTACGAGCAGTACTTC
CASSQDLGGGQSYEQYF
>TRBV5-1|.|.|TRBJ1-2|14
TGCGCCAGCAGCTTGGCAGTCGACAACTATGGCTACACCTTC
CASSLAVDNYGYTF
>TRBV14|few|.|TRBJ2-1|16
TGTGCCAGCAGCCAAGAAGGGTGGAGAACGTACAATGAGCAGTTCTTC
CASSQEGWRTYNEQFF
>TRBV5-1|few|.|TRBJ2-2|18
TGCGCCAGCAGCTTGGGCGCGACTAGGGGCGAGAGCACCGGGGAGCTGTTTTTT
CASSLGATRGESTGELFF
>TRBV12-3/TRBV12-4|many|.|TRBJ2-2|14
TGTGCCAGCAGTTTTGGGGGCCGCACCGGGGAGCTGTTTTTT
CASSFGGRTGELFF
>TRBV20-1|.|TRBD2|TRBJ2-3|14
TGCAGTGCTCGGACTAGCGGGAGACCAGATACGCAGTATTTT
CSARTSGRPDTQYF
>TRBV4-1|.|.|TRBJ1-1|15
TGCGCCAGCAGCCAAGCGGCAGCCCTGAACACTGAAGCTTTCTTT
CASSQAAALNTEAFF
>TRBV7-9|.|.|TRBJ1-2|13
TGTGCCAGCAGGGGGGAGACGAACTATGGCTACACCTTC
CASRGETNYGYTF
>TRBV25-1|few|.|TRBJ2-5|13
TGTGCCAGCAGTGAATATGAGGGAGAGACCCAGTACTTC
CASSEYEGETQYF
>TRBV7-8|.|.|TRBJ1-1|17
TGTGCCAGCAGCTTAATAAGGGGTAGACCAGAGAACACTGAAGCTTTCTTT
CASSLIRGRPENTEAFF
>TRBV7-4|.|.|TRBJ2-5|18
TGTGCCAGCAGCCCCTCAGGGGGGGCGGGAGAACTGCAAGAGACCCAGTACTTC
CASSPSGGAGELQETQYF
>TRBV12-3/TRBV12-4|.|.|TRBJ2-1|18
TGTGCCATCTGTTCACTCTCAATACCGGGCTCCAAAAACAATGAGCAGTTCTTC
CAICSLSIPGSKNNEQFF
>TRBV28|many|.|TRBJ2-1|14
TGTGCCAGCAACGAGGGAGCGGAGTACAATGAGCAGTTCTTC
CASNEGAEYNEQFF
>TRBV27|few|.|TRBJ2-4|15
TGTGCCAGCAGTTTAGATCCAATGTCCAAAAACATTCAGTACTTC
CASSLDPMSKNIQYF
>TRBV5-5|few|TRBD1|TRBJ2-2|16
TGTGCCAGCAGTTCTATCATTGGACAGGGTGGCGGGGAGCTGTTTTTT
CASSSIIGQGGGELFF
>TRBV29-1|many|TRBD2|TRBJ2-7|14
TGCAGCGTCCCAACGGGACTAGCGGGGATCGAGCAGTACTTC
CSVPTGLAGIEQYF
>TRBV20-1|many|.|TRBJ2-1|13
TGCAGTGCCGCTGGACGGACCTACAATGAGCAGTTCTTC
CSAAGRTYNEQFF
>TRBV7-8|.|TRBD2|TRBJ2-1|20
TGTGCCAGCAGCTTAGTGACTAGCGGGGGGCCGAAAAAGACCTACAATGAGCAGTTCTTC
CASSLVTSGGPKKTYNEQFF
>TRBV24-1|.|TRBD1|TRBJ2-2|20
TGTGCCACCAGTGATTTTCTTCTAGTTGACAGGGCTCCCTTGCCCGGGGAGCTGTTTTTT
CATSDFLLVDRAPLPGELFF
>TRBV20-1|few|.|TRBJ2-5|15
TGCAGTGCTAGCGGCGCCGGGGGGACACAAGAGACCCAGTACTTC
CSASGAGGTQETQYF
>TRBV6-1|.|.|TRBJ2-5|15
TGTGCCAGCAGCCCCCATGCTCTGGGGGGAGAGACCCAGTACTTC
CASSPHALGGETQYF
>TRBV7-2|.|TRBD2|TRBJ2-5|14
TGTGCCAGCAGCTTAATAGCGGGAGTAGAGACCCAGTACTTC
CASSLIAGVETQYF
>TRBV3-1|many|.|TRBJ1-2|13
TGTGCCAGCAGCCAAAGGACAAATTATGGCTACACCTTC
CASSQRTNYGYTF
>TRBV6-1|.|TRBD1|TRBJ1-2|14
TGTGCCAGCAGGGAAAGGGACAGCCCGTATGGCTACACCTTC
CASRERDSPYGYTF
>TRBV19|few|TRBD1|TRBJ2-7|12
TGTGCCACGTCCGGGACAGCCTACGAGCAGTACTTC
CATSGTAYEQYF
>TRBV29-1|many|.|TRBJ2-1|12
TGCAGCGTTGAAGCAAAAGTCAATGAGCAGTTCTTC
CSVEAKVNEQFF
>TRBV10-3|many|.|TRBJ2-2|14
TGTGCCATCAGGGGGACTCAGAACACCGGGGAGCTGTTTTTT
CAIRGTQNTGELFF
>TRBV7-6|few|TRBD2|TRBJ2-5|18
TGTGCCAGCAGCTTAGGATTAGCGGGAGGTTTCGGAGAGGAGACCCAGTACTTC
CASSLGLAGGFGEETQYF
>TRBV11-2|few|TRBD1|TRBJ2-7|20
TGTGCCAGCAGCTTAGGAACAGGGGGCGCAGCTAGTTTGCGAGTCTACGAGCAGTACTTC
CASSLGTGGAASLRVYEQYF
>TRBV20-1|few|TRBD2|TRBJ2-3|13
TGCAGTGCTAGAGGGGGAGGGCTAGATACGCAGTATTTT
CSARGGGLDTQYF
>TRBV27|.|.|TRBJ2-6|19
TGTGCCAGCAGTTTAAGGCCAGCTAAATTAAGCTCTGGGGCCAACGTCCTGACTTTC
CASSLRPAKLSSGANVLTF
>TRBV5-6|.|.|TRBJ2-4|15
TGTGCCAGCAGGTCGCTAGGAGGGGCCAAAAACATTCAGTACTTC
CASRSLGGAKNIQYF
>TRBV10-1|.|.|TRBJ1-5|14
TGCGCCAGCAGCGAGAACAGGGCGGCCCAGCCCCAGCATTTT
CASSENRAAQPQHF
>TRBV20-1|few|TRBD2|TRBJ2-1|16
TGCAGTGCTAGGACTAGCGGGGGTAGCTCCTACAATGAGCAGTTCTTC
CSARTSGGSSYNEQFF
>TRBV5-1|many|.|TRBJ2-7|14
TGCGCCAGCACCAAGGGGGGAGCCACGGGAGAGCAGTACTTC
CASTKGGATGEQYF
>TRBV20-1|few|TRBD2|TRBJ2-3|15
TGCAGTGCTAGAGATGGAGTAGCGGGAGCCCCGGGGCAGTATTTT
CSARDGVAGAPGQYF
>TRBV15|few|.|TRBJ2-2|14
TGTGCCACCAGCAGAGGCGTAATTACCGGGGAGCTGTTTTTT
CATSRGVITGELFF
>TRBV29-1|few|TRBD2|TRBJ2-1|18
TGCAGCGGGTGGACTAGCGGGAGTGGTAAACAACCCTACAATGAGCAGTTCTTC
CSGWTSGSGKQPYNEQFF
>TRBV4-1|few|.|TRBJ2-7|12
TGCGCCAGCAGCGTCAACTCCTACGAGCAGTACTTC
CASSVNSYEQYF
>TRBV12-5|.|TRBD1|TRBJ2-4|21
TGTGCTAGTGGTTTGGAAACACGGGACAGGGGGTCTTCGTTGACCAAAAACATTCAGTACTTC
CASGLETRDRGSSLTKNIQYF
>TRBV4-1|few|.|TRBJ1-1|16
TGCGCCAGCAGCCTGATACACCAGGGCTTGAACACTGAAGCTTTCTTT
CASSLIHQGLNTEAFF
>TRBV12-3/TRBV12-4|.|TRBD2|TRBJ2-7|14
TGTGCCAGCAGTTCTAGCGGGATTATCGACGAGCAGTACTTC
CASSSSGIIDEQYF
>TRBV28|.|TRBD1|TRBJ2-7|16
TGTGCCAGCAGTTCGGGGACAGGAATTAACTCCTACGAGCAGTACTTC
CASSSGTGINSYEQYF
>TRBV7-9|few|TRBD1|TRBJ1-2|14
TGTGCCAGCAGCTTATCAGGGACAGGGGAGCCCTACACCTTC
CASSLSGTGEPYTF